This section outlines one T cell receptor beta chain sequence together with its context. With 4 bases clipped from V and 10 bases from J, the junction kept 7 bases outside the gene matches. This CDR3 region has 14 residues. Germline V lookup: CDR1 SNHLY, CDR2 FYNNEI. The record originates from a study of blood T cell repertoires in COVID-19. Study overall: Specimens from acute and convalescent COVID-19 originated in the United States, Italy and Spain. The analysed material was cDNA or gDNA that came from T cells, B-cell-depleted T cells, or PBMCs.

In the source study's methods: By means of reference gene primer amplification, nucleated cell counts were estimated. Clones were sequenced by immunoSEQ multiplex PCR, and TCRdb holds only the in-frame ones, with some missing. The V and J calls and clone size are taken from that table; D and trimming were inferred from the DNA. The sample carries 120,000 to 150,000 clones, around nine tenths recorded once. J is TRBJ1-6 and V is TRBV2, with 7 bases matching TRBD1. The sample comprised peripheral blood. This TCR came from a human donor in a cohort sampled during active COVID-19. For the CDR3, the DNA is TGTGCCAGCAGTGTACAGGGGCTGAACTCACCCCTCCACTTT. It specifies CASSVQGLNSPLHF.